Following are 26 T cell receptor beta chains from one sample sequenced in a study of blood T cell repertoires in COVID-19. Assay used: immunoSEQ multiplex PCR; TCRdb lists only in-frame clones, some missing. This sample has 150,000 to 200,000 clones, with roughly 84% found just once. The sample comprised PBMCs or T cells enriched from blood (not recorded which). The receptors were gathered from a man between 40 and 49 years old who had recovered from COVID-19.

The chain is built from TRBV11-2 and TRBJ2-7; TRBD1 matches at 12 bases. The V gene's germline CDR1 is SGHAT and CDR2 FQNNGV. Trimming removed 5 bases from V and 6 bases from J; junction bases left unmatched: 8. CDR3 size: 15 residues. CDR3: CASSVRDRGRGEQYF. The CDR3 DNA sequence: TGTGCCAGCAGCGTCCGGGACAGGGGGCGCGGCGAGCAGTACTTC.

This chain links TRBV7-9 with TRBJ1-3, with D unclear. Trimming took 9 bases from V and 4 from J, leaving 7 bases between them. The CDR3 length is 11 residues. CDR1 is SEHNR, CDR2 FQNEAQ, per germline (reference sequence). Here the CDR3 reads CASTSGNTIYF. The CDR3 bases are TGTGCCAGTACCTCGGGAAACACCATATATTTT.

The chain employs TRBV27 and TRBJ1-5; TRBD1 might be the D (5 bases). V gave up 0 bases and J gave up 7 bases, with 13 bases separating them. Germline CDR1 and CDR2: MNHEY and SMNVEV (reference sequence). This CDR3 contains 15 residues. The CDR3 DNA reads as TGTGCCAGCAGTTTATCGCGGGGGGTGGGACAGCCCCAGCATTTT. The encoded protein is CASSLSRGVGQPQHF.

V usage is TRBV4-2 and J usage is TRBJ1-1, with D possibly matching TRBD1 (5 bases). The V end was cut by 0 bases, the J end by 5 bases, with 16 bases between. This CDR3 spans 16 amino acids. Germline CDR1 is LGHNA and CDR2 is YNFKEQ. This CDR3 is CASSQDPSGRWTEAFF. CDR3 sequence (DNA): TGTGCCAGCAGCCAAGATCCATCAGGGAGGTGGACTGAAGCTTTCTTT.

The gene calls are TRBV25-1 and TRBJ1-1; 8 nucleotides align to TRBD1. Germline CDR1 MGHDK, CDR2 SYGVNS. This CDR3 spans 15 amino acids. Trimming at V came to 6 bases and at J to 4 bases, leaving 10 bases not matched to a gene. CDR3 residues: CASRYSTGVGTEAFF. The DNA for the CDR3 is TGTGCCAGCAGGTACTCGACAGGGGTTGGCACTGAAGCTTTCTTT.

This rearrangement joins TRBV7-9 to TRBJ1-4, with TRBD1 matching over 12 bases. CDR3 length equals 16 residues. V gave up 4 bases and J gave up 8 bases; unmatched junction bases: 8. Germline CDR1 reads SEHNR; CDR2 reads FQNEAQ (reference sequence). The CDR3, as DNA: TGTGCCAGCAGCTCCCCACTGGGGACAGGGGGCGAAAAACTGTTTTTT. It encodes CASSSPLGTGGEKLFF.

The gene calls are TRBV6-1 and TRBJ1-6; 7 bases align to TRBD1. There are 15 residues in the CDR3. The germline V gene has CDR1 MNHNS and CDR2 SASEGT. The V segment lost 0 bases and the J segment 7 bases; nucleotides outside the gene matches: 3. CDR3 DNA sequence: TGTGCCAGCAGTGAAGCGCCGGGACAGAATTCACCCCTCCACTTT. This encodes CASSEAPGQNSPLHF.

The chain employs TRBV2 and TRBJ2-1; D unclear. CDR3 length: 14 residues. Trimming cost V 7 bases and J 6 bases, with 16 bases left between them. CDR1 and CDR2 from the germline V gene are SNHLY and FYNNEI. CDR3 loop: CASNPRRSFNEQFF. The CDR3 bases are TGTGCCAGCAATCCTCGTCGGTCTTTCAATGAGCAGTTCTTC. The full variable domain, with the rest looked up from reference TRBV2 and TRBJ2-1, is EPEVTQTPSHQVTQMGQEVILRCVPISNHLYFYWYRQILGQKVEFLVSFYNNEISEKSEIFDDQFSVERPDGSNFTLKIRSTKLEDSAMYFCASNPRRSFNEQFFGPGTRLTVL.

The table lists this clone with a few counts. The chain is built from TRBV11-3 and TRBJ1-5; TRBD1 matches 7 bases. From germline, CDR1 is SGHNT and CDR2 YENEEA. CDR3 size: 15 residues. V trimming: 4 bases; J trimming: 7 bases; junction bases outside the gene matches: 10. The CDR3 coding sequence is TGTGCCAGCAGCTCCCACAGGGGAGGCGGGCAGCCCCAGCATTTT. As protein: CASSSHRGGGQPQHF.

V usage is TRBV20-1 and J usage is TRBJ2-7, with 8 positions matching TRBD1. The CDR3 spans 14 residues. J was trimmed by 9 bases and V by 3 bases; bases with no gene match: 13. Germline CDR1 reads DFQATT; CDR2 reads SNEGSKA (reference sequence). The CDR3 DNA sequence: TGCAGTGCTAGTGATCCAACCGGGACAGGAAGGCAGTACTTC. It specifies CSASDPTGTGRQYF.

The chain combines TRBV10-3 with TRBJ2-2; 8 bases are a match to TRBD1. The CDR3 is 14 residues long. Germline CDR1 is ENHRY and CDR2 is SYGVKD. With 10 bases clipped from V and 1 base from J, the junction kept 5 bases outside the gene matches. CDR3 DNA sequence: TGTGCCACTGGGGACAGGATGAACACCGGGGAGCTGTTTTTT. This gives the protein CATGDRMNTGELFF.

The chain carries TRBV9 and TRBJ1-6, with 9 positions matching TRBD1. The CDR3 totals 16 residues. Trimming at V came to 4 bases and at J to 4 bases, leaving 6 bases not matched to a gene. Germline values: CDR1 SGDLS, CDR2 YYNGEE. CDR3 region: CASSTGQGGYNSPLHF. The CDR3 DNA is TGTGCCAGCAGCACGGGACAGGGCGGATATAATTCACCCCTCCACTTT.

The V and J genes are TRBV11-3 and TRBJ2-7, with TRBD2 as a possible D gene (5 bases). Per germline, CDR1 SGHNT and CDR2 YENEEA. The CDR3 length is 14 residues. V lost 0 bases, J lost 6 bases, and 12 bases lay in between. CDR3 protein: CASSLDRRSGEQYF. The CDR3 DNA reads TGTGCCAGCAGCTTAGATCGCAGAAGCGGCGAGCAGTACTTC.

The chain has TRBV28 and TRBJ2-1; 12 bases match TRBD1. Germline lookup yields CDR1 MDHEN and CDR2 SYDVKM. The CDR3 is 17 residues long. V shed 10 bases and J 2 bases; nucleotides not matched to a gene: 12. The CDR3 is CATAGQGAFPAYNEQFF. The CDR3 DNA reads TGTGCCACCGCGGGACAGGGGGCGTTCCCGGCCTACAATGAGCAGTTCTTC.

This chain connects TRBV29-1 to TRBJ2-2; a possible D gene is TRBD1 (5 bases). The germline V gene has CDR1 SQVTM and CDR2 ANQGSEA. Trimming removed 7 bases from V and 4 bases from J, with 10 bases in between. The CDR3 loop spans 12 amino acids. The DNA for the CDR3 is TGCAGCGGCAGGGCAAGCACCGGGGAGCTGTTTTTT. Its translation is CSGRASTGELFF.

The chain has TRBV27 and TRBJ1-1; D is possibly TRBD1 (5 bases). With 8 bases removed from V and 5 bases from J, the gap between germline ends came to 15 bases. This CDR3 region has 13 residues. From germline, CDR1 is MNHEY and CDR2 SMNVEV (reference sequence). Here the CDR3 DNA reads TGTGCCAGCGGACCCGGGGGGAAGACTGAAGCTTTCTTT. This sequence encodes CASGPGGKTEAFF.

The rearrangement links TRBV3-1 (or the pseudogene TRBV3-2) to TRBJ2-2; 7 bases align to TRBD2. V lost 4 bases, J lost 7 bases, and 12 bases stayed unmatched. The CDR3 extends over 16 amino acids. Germline V gives CDR1 LGHDT, CDR2 YNNKEL (reference sequence). This CDR3 is CASSPFSGGSDGELFF. The CDR3 DNA sequence: TGTGCCAGCAGCCCTTTTTCCGGGGGGTCGGACGGGGAGCTGTTTTTT.

This chain links TRBV4-1 with TRBJ1-2; the match to TRBD1 covers 12 bases. Trimming cost V 2 bases and J 0 bases; bases outside gene matches: 7. CDR1 is MGHRA, CDR2 YSYEKL, per germline. This CDR3 contains 18 residues. The CDR3: CASSQKSGTGGANYGYTF. CDR3 DNA sequence: TGCGCCAGCAGCCAAAAAAGTGGGACAGGGGGCGCTAACTATGGCTACACCTTC.

V gene TRBV5-1 combines with J gene TRBJ2-1; 9 bases align to TRBD2. Germline CDR1 is SGHRS and CDR2 is YFSETQ. V lost 0 bases and J lost 7; bases outside the gene matches: 8. The CDR3 length is 16 residues. The CDR3 sequence is CASSLEASGAINEQFF. The CDR3 DNA follows: TGCGCCAGCAGCTTGGAGGCTAGCGGGGCCATTAATGAGCAGTTCTTC.

V gene TRBV2 combines with J gene TRBJ2-7, with 9 bases aligning to TRBD1. Trimming took 3 bases from V and 2 from J; bases not matched to a gene: 5. This CDR3 contains 15 residues. Germline lookup yields CDR1 SNHLY and CDR2 FYNNEI. The CDR3 here is CASSDNRQGAYEQYF. The CDR3 DNA follows: TGTGCCAGCAGTGACAATCGACAGGGGGCCTACGAGCAGTACTTC.

In this sample, this clone turned up many times. The rearrangement links TRBV5-1 to TRBJ2-2, with 10 nucleotides matching TRBD1. The CDR3 contains 16 residues. Germline values: CDR1 SGHRS, CDR2 YFSETQ. The V and J ends lost 4 bases and 4 bases, in that order; junction bases with no gene match: 7. Written as DNA, the CDR3 is TGCGCCAGCAGCCCGGGGACAGGGGACCTCACCGGGGAGCTGTTTTTT. Protein product: CASSPGTGDLTGELFF.

The chain employs TRBV13 and TRBJ2-7; TRBD1 matches 9 bases. The CDR3 length is 15 residues. V was pared by 0 bases and J by 1 base, with 1 base of the junction left unmatched. Germline loops: CDR1 PRHDT, CDR2 FYEKMQ (reference sequence). In nucleotides, the CDR3 is TGTGCCAGCAGCTTAGGGGACAGGGGATCCTACGAGCAGTACTTC. Amino acids: CASSLGDRGSYEQYF.

The rearrangement links TRBV4-1 to TRBJ1-1; D perhaps matches TRBD1 (5 bases). Germline V gene sequence: CDR1 MGHRA, CDR2 YSYEKL. The CDR3 sequence is 13 residues long. Trimming pared 0 bases from V and 5 bases from J, leaving 7 bases between. The CDR3 reads CASSQDRGTEAFF. CDR3 DNA: TGCGCCAGCAGCCAAGATAGGGGAACTGAAGCTTTCTTT.

This clone was observed a single time. The rearrangement joins TRBV25-1 to TRBJ1-4; 8 bases align to TRBD1. This CDR3 has 12 amino acids. CDR1 MGHDK and CDR2 SYGVNS come from the germline V gene. Trimming took 10 bases from V and 13 from J; bases not matched to a gene: 11. DNA of the CDR3: TGTGCCACCATGGGACAGGTGGGGGGACTGTTTTTT. Translated, it gives CATMGQVGGLFF.

V usage is TRBV9 and J usage is TRBJ2-5; 9 nucleotides agree with TRBD1. The CDR3 loop spans 15 amino acids. The trim removed 4 bases at V and 3 bases at J, leaving 7 bases unmatched. Germline V gene sequence: CDR1 SGDLS, CDR2 YYNGEE. The CDR3 loop reads CASSPVRTGEETQYF. The CDR3 DNA is TGTGCCAGCAGCCCGGTAAGGACAGGGGAAGAGACCCAGTACTTC.

CDR3 DNA sequence: TGTGCCAGCAAACGACAGCTGTCCTACGAGCAGTACTTC. Translating gives CASKRQLSYEQYF. This chain joins TRBV28 and TRBJ2-7; perhaps TRBD1 as D (5 bases). Trimming took off 7 bases at V and 1 base at J, with 11 bases between the two ends. Germline V gives CDR1 MDHEN, CDR2 SYDVKM. This CDR3 is built from 13 residues.